This TCR beta chain was captured in a study of T cell responses to AZD1222 COVID-19 vaccine. Germline V gives CDR1 SGHTA, CDR2 FQGNSA. The CDR3 is made up of 15 amino acids. Trimming took 5 bases from V and 7 from J; bases not matched to a gene: 13. Profiled with immunoSEQ multiplex PCR; TCRdb holds only in-frame clones, not every one. The sample consists of 85,000 to 130,000 clones, about 89% of them appearing once. The chain has TRBV7-2 and TRBJ2-7; TRBD1 matches 8 bases. The TCR was taken from an adult who received the MenACWY meningococcal vaccine as a control. Source: peripheral blood, taken 28 days after the second dose of the MenACWY control vaccine. The CDR3 DNA sequence: TGTGCCAGCAGCCCCCAGACAGGGGCCCCTGAGGAGCAGTACTTC. Its translation is CASSPQTGAPEEQYF.